Described below is a single T cell receptor (beta chain) sequence and its context. Antigen specificity is unknown. MiXCR, run by TCRdb on the reads, gives a single entry per CDR3 protein. The table has a few hundred thousand distinct CDR3 sequences, just under 35% seen once. These data belong to a study of T cell repertoires in cytomegalovirus infection. Study-level information: Recently identified HLA-C-restricted CMV epitopes and well-studied HLA-B-restricted CMV epitopes were used by the study. Public TCR beta signatures indicated both CMV infection and matching HLA type. Study outcomes and limitations: Cumulative frequency of public TCR beta families picked out carriers of CMV plus the relevant HLA. The ex vivo response was dominated by HLA-C-restricted CMV-specific TCR beta clonotypes.

Germline CDR1 is SGHRS and CDR2 is YFSETQ. The ends were cut back, 2 bases at V and 6 bases at J, with 14 bases in the middle. The CDR3 has 14 residues. This sample comprised cultured PBMCs, obtained from culture after CMV antigen stimulation. The chain uses TRBV5-1 and TRBJ1-2; tentatively, D is TRBD1 (5 bases). The origin of this receptor is a human donor in good health (CMV status not recorded). Some clones in this sample may be carry-over from other donors' samples. The CDR3 bases are TGCGCCAGCAGCTTCCGGGACCCAAGAGATGGCTACACCTTC. Its translation: CASSFRDPRDGYTF. Filled out from reference TRBV5-1 and TRBJ1-2, the complete variable domain reads KAGVTQTPRYLIKTRGQQVTLSCSPISGHRSVSWYQQTPGQGLQFLFEYFSETQRNKGNFPGRFSGRQFSNSRSEMNVSTLELGDSALYLCASSFRDPRDGYTFGSGTRLTVV.